Below are 20 T cell receptor beta chains sequenced from a single sample in a study of cytomegalovirus exposure and HLA in healthy donors. It was with 60 Vbeta and 13 Jbeta primers that the PCR ran. Generated by immunoSEQ multiplex PCR, the TCRdb table keeps only in-frame clones and is missing some. Among 57,000 or so clones, about 73% were seen once, and the ten largest hold less than 20%. Input material: PBMCs. These receptor sequences come from a woman aged 60 to 75 in good health and CMV-seropositive.

V usage is TRBV19 and J usage is TRBJ1-2, with 7 bases fitting TRBD1. Germline lookup yields CDR1 LNHDA and CDR2 SQIVND (reference sequence). The ends lost 4 bases at V and 1 base at J; junction bases unmatched: 6. CDR3 size: 15 residues. CDR3 protein: CASSRQGVLNYGYTF. The CDR3 DNA reads TGTGCCAGTAGTAGACAGGGCGTCCTTAACTATGGCTACACCTTC.

V usage is TRBV18 and J usage is TRBJ1-5; unclear D gene. Germline-derived CDR1 and CDR2 are KGHSH and LQKENI. This CDR3 contains 13 residues. The V and J ends lost 3 bases and 0 bases respectively, with 3 bases between them. The CDR3 nucleotides are TGTGCCAGCTCACCTCATAGCAATCAGCCCCAGCATTTT. Residues: CASSPHSNQPQHF.

This clone was recorded a few times. The chain carries TRBV5-8 and TRBJ2-5; 15 bases line up with TRBD2. Trimming at V came to 4 bases and at J to 1 base, leaving 5 bases not matched to a gene. CDR1 SGHTS and CDR2 YDEGEE come from the germline V gene. This CDR3 is 17 amino acids long. For the CDR3, the DNA is TGTGCCAGCAGCCGGGGGACTAGCGGGGGGTCCCAAGAGACCCAGTACTTC. Translation gives CASSRGTSGGSQETQYF.

The CDR3 protein is CASTMTGSGNTIYF. CDR3 nucleotide sequence: TGTGCCAGTACCATGACAGGCTCTGGAAACACCATATATTTT. The chain couples TRBV19 to TRBJ1-3; tentative D call: TRBD1 (6 bases). Germline V gene sequence: CDR1 LNHDA, CDR2 SQIVND (reference sequence). CDR3 length: 14 amino acids. The V end lost 7 bases, the J end lost 0 bases, and 10 bases lay between the germline ends.

The rearrangement uses TRBV7-2 and TRBJ1-2; D gene uncertain. CDR1 is SGHTA and CDR2 is FQGNSA in the germline V gene. The CDR3 totals 11 residues. The ends were cut back, 3 bases at V and 7 bases at J, with 6 bases in the middle. The CDR3 nucleotides read TGTGCCAGCAGCTTTGAGGCTGGCTACACCTTC. This sequence encodes CASSFEAGYTF.

The sample holds many counts of this clone. The chain joins TRBV25-1 to TRBJ1-2; 9 bases line up with TRBD1. With V trimmed by 4 bases and J by 3 bases, 12 bases remained unmatched. Germline V gene lookup returns CDR1 MGHDK and CDR2 SYGVNS. This CDR3 region has 17 residues. DNA for the CDR3: TGTGCCAGCAGTGCAACAGGGGGCGCGGGGTTTGACTATGGCTACACCTTC. This translates into CASSATGGAGFDYGYTF.

V usage is TRBV30 and J usage is TRBJ1-5, with a possible D match to TRBD1 (6 bases). CDR3 size: 13 residues. The germline gives CDR1 GTSNPN, CDR2 SVGIG (reference sequence). V shed 5 bases and J shed 6 bases, with 14 bases lying between them. This CDR3 is CAWGRDIGQPQHF. The CDR3 DNA reads as TGTGCCTGGGGCCGGGACATAGGTCAGCCCCAGCATTTT.

V and J are TRBV15 and TRBJ1-1; 7 positions match TRBD1. Losses at the gene ends were 5 bases for V and 6 bases for J; bases not matched to a gene: 18. The length of the CDR3 is 17 residues. The germline gives CDR1 LNHNV, CDR2 YYDKDF (reference sequence). This chain's CDR3 is CATSGLGGGHHTAEAFF. The CDR3 nucleotides read TGTGCCACCAGCGGATTAGGGGGCGGCCACCATACGGCTGAAGCTTTCTTT.

This clone was seen only once. The chain employs TRBV19 and TRBJ1-6; D uncertain. This CDR3 comprises 12 residues. The germline V gene encodes CDR1 LNHDA and CDR2 SQIVND (reference sequence). V was clipped by 4 bases and J by 7 bases, with 5 bases between them. CDR3 DNA: TGTGCCAGTAGTAGCCTAAATTCACCCCTCCACTTT. As protein: CASSSLNSPLHF.

This clone was seen once. The chain links TRBV4-3 to TRBJ2-2; TRBD2 aligns across 8 bases. V lost 1 base to trimming and J lost 7 bases; unmatched junction nucleotides: 2. CDR1 LGHNA and CDR2 YSLEER come from the germline V gene. This CDR3 is built from 14 residues. CDR3 region: CASSQVGGDGELFF. Written as DNA, the CDR3 is TGCGCCAGCAGCCAAGTCGGGGGGGACGGGGAGCTGTTTTTT.

V and J are TRBV7-8 and TRBJ2-1; the match to TRBD2 covers 10 bases. Germline CDR1 SGHVS, CDR2 FQNEAQ. V lost 5 bases, J lost 7 bases, and 8 bases stayed unmatched. CDR3 length: 15 residues. The CDR3 DNA reads as TGTGCCAGCAGCATCAGCGGGGGGGCGATGAATGAGCAGTTCTTC. As protein: CASSISGGAMNEQFF.

The chain is built from TRBV13 and TRBJ1-1; 11 bases are a match to TRBD1. Germline V gives CDR1 PRHDT, CDR2 FYEKMQ (reference sequence). After removal of 4 bases from V and 1 base from J, the junction contained 5 bases not matched to a gene. The CDR3 loop spans 16 amino acids. CDR3 residues: CASSSGQGAWNTEAFF. The CDR3 coding sequence is TGTGCCAGCAGCTCCGGACAGGGGGCTTGGAACACTGAAGCTTTCTTT.

This rearrangement joins TRBV5-1 to TRBJ1-3; 7 nucleotides align to TRBD1. The CDR3 has 15 residues. V shed 4 bases and J 5 bases; nucleotides not matched to a gene: 9. CDR1 SGHRS and CDR2 YFSETQ come from the germline V gene. The CDR3 region has the DNA TGCGCCAGCAGCCCGGATAGGGGGCAGAGAAACACCATATATTTT. This translates into CASSPDRGQRNTIYF.

The chain carries TRBV5-1 and TRBJ2-7, with TRBD1 matching 8 bases. Germline-derived CDR1 and CDR2 are SGHRS and YFSETQ. J was trimmed by 6 bases and V by 2 bases; bases with no gene match: 4. The CDR3 covers 13 residues. The CDR3 reads CASSFGQGGEQYF. The CDR3 DNA reads TGCGCCAGCAGCTTTGGACAGGGAGGCGAGCAGTACTTC.

V usage is TRBV5-1 and J usage is TRBJ1-1, with D perhaps TRBD1 (6 bases). Germline CDR1 and CDR2: SGHRS and YFSETQ. The CDR3 length is 15 residues. The ends were cut back, 0 bases at V and 7 bases at J, with 16 bases in the middle. CDR3 bases: TGCGCCAGCAGCTTGGGGGGGGGCAGACGTATTGAAGCTTTCTTT. This translates into CASSLGGGRRIEAFF.

The rearrangement uses TRBV19 and TRBJ1-2; tentative D call: TRBD1 (6 bases). Trimming cost V 1 base and J 3 bases, with 15 bases left between them. The CDR3 sequence is 16 residues long. Germline V CDR1 and CDR2: LNHDA, SQIVND (reference sequence). The CDR3 nucleotides are TGTGCCAGTAGTATAGGCGGTACCGACAGGCACTATGGCTACACCTTC. It yields the protein CASSIGGTDRHYGYTF.

The chain has TRBV4-3 and TRBJ1-2; 7 bases fit TRBD1. The CDR3 spans 14 residues. J was trimmed by 3 bases and V by 3 bases; bases with no gene match: 4. The germline CDR1 and CDR2 sequences are LGHNA and YSLEER. The CDR3 here is CASSHRTGDYGYTF. The CDR3 DNA is TGCGCCAGCAGCCACCGTACAGGGGACTATGGCTACACCTTC.

This chain's CDR3 is CASSPEQGMVTEAFF. The CDR3 DNA sequence: TGTGCCAGCAGCCCCGAACAGGGGATGGTCACTGAAGCTTTCTTT. The V and J genes are TRBV6-5 and TRBJ1-1; 7 bases are a match to TRBD1. Losses at the gene ends were 6 bases for V and 4 bases for J; bases not matched to a gene: 11. The CDR3 has 15 residues. Looked up from germline, CDR1 is MNHEY and CDR2 is SVGAGI.

V gene TRBV4-3 combines with J gene TRBJ2-1; 14 bases line up with TRBD2. V gave up 4 bases and J gave up 7 bases; unmatched junction bases: 9. This CDR3 comprises 17 residues. Germline assignment: CDR1 LGHNA and CDR2 YSLEER. CDR3 residues: CASSPVAGTSGGNEQFF. The DNA for the CDR3 is TGCGCCAGCAGCCCTGTAGCCGGGACTAGCGGGGGTAATGAGCAGTTCTTC.

In this sample, this clone turned up a few times. V usage is TRBV9 and J usage is TRBJ1-3; a possible D gene is TRBD1 (5 bases). Germline V gene lookup returns CDR1 SGDLS and CDR2 YYNGEE. Trimming took 4 bases from V and 1 from J, leaving 9 bases between them. The CDR3 loop spans 14 amino acids. The CDR3 DNA follows: TGTGCCAGCAGCAAGACAGATTCTGGAAACACCATATATTTT. It is translated as CASSKTDSGNTIYF.